The rows below give T cell receptor beta chains drawn from one sample of a study of blood T cells in healthy people across ages. TCRdb re-analysed the 5' RACE reads in MiXCR, keeping a single row per CDR3 protein. This table holds about 800,000 distinct CDR3 sequences, nearly 60% found once. The sequenced sample was blood. These receptors were obtained from a man between 25 and 39 years old in good health. CDR3s include the opening cysteine and the closing phenylalanine or tryptophan. D genes are given only for firm matches. Part of the rows lack a size; the others show once, few, many or a class for expanded clones.

>once|TRBJ2-6|TRBV20-1|-|13
TGCAGTGCTGTCACAGCTGGGGCCAACGTCCTGACTTTC
CSAVTAGANVLTF
>-|TRBJ1-2|TRBV9|TRBD1|15
TGTGCCAGCAGCCCGGGGGACAGGAGGTCATATGGCTACACCTTC
CASSPGDRRSYGYTF
>-|TRBJ2-3|TRBV15|TRBD1|17
TGTGCCACCAGCAGAGATACAAGGACAGGGGGCGCAGATACGCAGTATTTT
CATSRDTRTGGADTQYF
>-|TRBJ2-1|TRBV29-1|-|11
TGCAGCGTTGAAGTTATGGTAGAGCAGTTCTTC
CSVEVMVEQFF
>few|TRBJ1-2|TRBV6-5|TRBD1|13
TGTGCCAGCAGTCCACAGGGGGCCGGTGGCTACACCTTC
CASSPQGAGGYTF
>-|TRBJ2-7|TRBV20-1|TRBD2|15
TGCAGTGCGGGGGAACGACTAGCGGACTCCTACGAGCAGTACTTC
CSAGERLADSYEQYF
>-|TRBJ2-2|TRBV7-3|-|14
TGTGCCAGCAGCAGGGACTCCGCAACCGGGGAGCTGTTTTTT
CASSRDSATGELFF
>-|TRBJ2-5|TRBV29-1|TRBD2|16
TGCAGCGTTGAAGATCTCGTCGGGAGGGCCCCTGGGACCCAGTACTTC
CSVEDLVGRAPGTQYF
>-|TRBJ1-4|TRBV7-2|-|14
TGTGCCAGCAGCAAAACGGGGGGAAATGAAAAACTGTTTTTT
CASSKTGGNEKLFF
>-|TRBJ2-1|TRBV7-2|TRBD1|17
TGTGCCAGCAGCTTAGAATTTGCCGGACAGGGTACACGGCTGCAGTTCTTC
CASSLEFAGQGTRLQFF
>-|TRBJ2-7|TRBV20-1|TRBD2|13
TGCAGTGCTACGGGACTAGCTACTTACGAGCAGTACTTC
CSATGLATYEQYF
>-|TRBJ1-1|TRBV5-1|-|16
TGCGCCAGCAGCTTCGGGTTCGGGGCCATGAACACTGAAGCTTTCTTT
CASSFGFGAMNTEAFF
>-|TRBJ2-1|TRBV20-1|TRBD2|17
TGCAGTGCTAGTCGTTTAGCGGGAGACGGGACCTACAATGAGCAGTTCTTC
CSASRLAGDGTYNEQFF
>-|TRBJ1-6|TRBV20-1|-|15
TGCAGTGCTACCCCGGGAAGGGCCACTAATTCACCCCTCCACTTT
CSATPGRATNSPLHF
>-|TRBJ2-3|TRBV2|TRBD2|13
TGTGCCAAGACTAGCGGATCCACAGATACGCAGTATTTT
CAKTSGSTDTQYF
>-|TRBJ2-7|TRBV9|TRBD2|15
TGTGCCAGCAGCGTGAGAGCGGGAGGGCCTTACGAGCAGTACTTC
CASSVRAGGPYEQYF
>few|TRBJ2-1|TRBV6-7|-|14
TGTGCCAGCGTTCTAGCACCTATCCCCAATGAGCAGTTCTTC
CASVLAPIPNEQFF
>-|TRBJ2-4|TRBV24-1|TRBD1|9
TGTGCCACTACAGGGGGTCAGTACTTC
CATTGGQYF
>-|TRBJ1-2|TRBV9|TRBD1|17
TGTGCCAGCAGCGTACATCGGGACAGGGGGTTCGGCGGTGGCTACACCTTC
CASSVHRDRGFGGGYTF
>-|TRBJ1-1|TRBV6-5|-|16
TGTGCCAGCAGTTACTCGATATCCGAGGCGAACACTGAAGCTTTCTTT
CASSYSISEANTEAFF
>few|TRBJ2-1|TRBV29-1|-|13
TGCAGCGCCCAGTGGTCCAGGTCGAATGAGCAGTTCTTC
CSAQWSRSNEQFF
>few|TRBJ1-2|TRBV6-6|TRBD1|15
TGTGCCAGCAGCCGTGACAGGGTATTAGGCTATGGCTACACCTTC
CASSRDRVLGYGYTF
>-|TRBJ2-3|TRBV7-2|-|15
TGTGCCAGCAGCTTCTCTGGCGGGGTAAAATATACGCAGTATTTT
CASSFSGGVKYTQYF
>-|TRBJ1-6|TRBV6-1|TRBD1|16
TGTGCCAGCAGTGAATGGACAGGGGAAGGGAATTCACCCCTCCACTTT
CASSEWTGEGNSPLHF
>-|TRBJ2-1|TRBV7-8|TRBD2|15
TGTGCCAGCAGCCCCGGGGGGGCCGGATTCGGTGAGCAGTTCTTC
CASSPGGAGFGEQFF
>few|TRBJ2-5|TRBV21-1|-|14
TGTGCCAGCAGCAAACTTCAGGCCCCTAAGACCCAGTACTTC
CASSKLQAPKTQYF
>-|TRBJ2-7|TRBV20-1|-|14
TGCAGTGCCAGGCCCCTGCCCAGCTCCTACGAGCAGTACTTC
CSARPLPSSYEQYF
>few|TRBJ2-1|TRBV24-1|TRBD1|15
TGTGCCACCAGTGATTTCGACAGGGACCACAATGAGCAGTTCTTC
CATSDFDRDHNEQFF
>once|TRBJ2-5|TRBV20-1|-|16
TGCAGTGCTGCTCCCATGGACAGTTCCAACCAAGAGACCCAGTACTTC
CSAAPMDSSNQETQYF
>-|TRBJ1-1|TRBV7-9|-|17
TGTGCCAGCAGCACCACTGCAGGTCAGAGACAGGAGACTGAAGCTTTCTTT
CASSTTAGQRQETEAFF
>-|TRBJ2-7|TRBV4-1|-|16
TGCGCCAGCAGCCAAAGCCAAGACCCCCTCATCGGGGAGCAGTACTTC
CASSQSQDPLIGEQYF
>once|TRBJ2-1|TRBV10-3|TRBD2|15
TGTGCCATCAGCGGGGGACTAGCGGGCGACAATGAGCAGTTCTTC
CAISGGLAGDNEQFF
>-|TRBJ2-7|TRBV2|-|13
TGTGCCAGCAACCCCAGGGATTCCTACGAGCAGTACTTC
CASNPRDSYEQYF
>-|TRBJ2-7|TRBV20-1|-|13
TGCAGTGCTAGAACAACGAGCTCCTACGAGCAGTACTTC
CSARTTSSYEQYF